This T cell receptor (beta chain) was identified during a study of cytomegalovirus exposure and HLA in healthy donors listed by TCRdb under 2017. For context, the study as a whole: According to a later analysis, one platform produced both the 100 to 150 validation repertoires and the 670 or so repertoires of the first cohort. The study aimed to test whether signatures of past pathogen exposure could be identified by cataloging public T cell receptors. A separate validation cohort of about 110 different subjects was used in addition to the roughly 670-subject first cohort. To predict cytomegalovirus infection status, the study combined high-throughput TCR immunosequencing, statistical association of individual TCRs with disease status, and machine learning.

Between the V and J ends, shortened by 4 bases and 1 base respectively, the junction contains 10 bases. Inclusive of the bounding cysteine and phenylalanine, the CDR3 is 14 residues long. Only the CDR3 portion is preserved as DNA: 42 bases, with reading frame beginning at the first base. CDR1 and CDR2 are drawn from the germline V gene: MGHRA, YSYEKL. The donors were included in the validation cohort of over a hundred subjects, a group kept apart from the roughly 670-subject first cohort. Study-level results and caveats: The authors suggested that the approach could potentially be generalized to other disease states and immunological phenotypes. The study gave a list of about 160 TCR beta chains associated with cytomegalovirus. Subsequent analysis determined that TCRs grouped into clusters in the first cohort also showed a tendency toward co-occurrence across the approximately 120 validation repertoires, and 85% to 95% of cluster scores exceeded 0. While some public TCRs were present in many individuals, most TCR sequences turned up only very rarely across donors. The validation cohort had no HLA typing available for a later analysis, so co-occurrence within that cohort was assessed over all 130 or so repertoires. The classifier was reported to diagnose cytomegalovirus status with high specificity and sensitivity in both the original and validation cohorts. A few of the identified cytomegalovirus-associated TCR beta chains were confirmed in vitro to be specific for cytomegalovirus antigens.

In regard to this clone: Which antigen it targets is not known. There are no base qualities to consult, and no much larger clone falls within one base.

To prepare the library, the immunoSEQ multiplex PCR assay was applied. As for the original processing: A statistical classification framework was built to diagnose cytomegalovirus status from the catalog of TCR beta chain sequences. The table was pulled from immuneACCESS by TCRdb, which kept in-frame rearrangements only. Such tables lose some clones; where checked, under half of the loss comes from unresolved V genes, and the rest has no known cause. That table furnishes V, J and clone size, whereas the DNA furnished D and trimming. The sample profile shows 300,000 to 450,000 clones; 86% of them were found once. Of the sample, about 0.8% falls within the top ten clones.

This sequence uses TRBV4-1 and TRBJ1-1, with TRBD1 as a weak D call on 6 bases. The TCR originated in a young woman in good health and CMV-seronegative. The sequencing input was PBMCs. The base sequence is TGCGCCAGCAGCCTAATGGACAGGAACACTGAAGCTTTCTTT. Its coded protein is CASSLMDRNTEAFF.